This TCR beta chain was profiled in a study of CD8+ T cells in alopecia areata. The study, taken as a whole, reports: Lesional tissue from the scalp (especially in alopecia totalis/universalis) showed higher clonality than normal scalp.

Both CD4+ and CD8+ T cells were separated by sorting PBMCs. V was clipped by 5 bases and J by 6 bases; unmatched bases: 12. The CDR3 totals 17 residues. Germline-derived CDR1 and CDR2 are SGHAT and FQNNGV. Details on this clone: Its antigen remains unidentified.

Reverse transcription of extracted RNA yielded cDNA, which provided the sequencing template. This table comes from immunoSEQ multiplex PCR, and its TCRdb copy is limited to in-frame clones, with some not included. The sample has some 110,000 clones, about two fifths seen once. V and J are TRBV11-2 and TRBJ2-1, with 11 nucleotides matching TRBD2. The sequencing input was CD4+ T cells sorted from blood. The TCR comes from a human donor with alopecia areata. CDR3 sequence (DNA): TGTGCCAGCAGCACCCTCCACTCTAGCGGGGGGTCCAATGAGCAGTTCTTC. It specifies CASSTLHSSGGSNEQFF.